This T cell receptor beta chain was captured in a study of CD8 T cell repertoires and HIV-1 epitope variants. For the study at large: Each of Twenty-five Gag and Nef epitope peptides stimulated a separate culture. Controls were a CMV, EBV and flu pool, Ebola AY9, and no peptide. Tested: three Gag epitope families, Nef HW9 and YT9.

The CDR3 consists of 12 residues. Per the germline V gene, CDR1 is MNHEY and CDR2 is SVGAGI. The V and J ends lost 4 bases and 12 bases respectively, with 13 bases between them. This clone was seen a single time. As yet, its antigen is unknown. Libraries were prepared by immunoSEQ multiplex PCR; TCRdb keeps only in-frame clonotypes and omits some of them. The sample records 4,000 to 6,000 clones, roughly 65% being singletons. The clonotype originates from a male donor with HIV. The specimen was cultured CD8+ T cells derived from PBMCs. The chain carries TRBV6-5 and TRBJ2-1; possible D gene TRBD2, 7 bases. CDR3 sequence: CASSLGGGGQFF. The CDR3 region has the DNA TGTGCCAGCAGTTTAGGAGGGGGGGGGCAGTTCTTC.